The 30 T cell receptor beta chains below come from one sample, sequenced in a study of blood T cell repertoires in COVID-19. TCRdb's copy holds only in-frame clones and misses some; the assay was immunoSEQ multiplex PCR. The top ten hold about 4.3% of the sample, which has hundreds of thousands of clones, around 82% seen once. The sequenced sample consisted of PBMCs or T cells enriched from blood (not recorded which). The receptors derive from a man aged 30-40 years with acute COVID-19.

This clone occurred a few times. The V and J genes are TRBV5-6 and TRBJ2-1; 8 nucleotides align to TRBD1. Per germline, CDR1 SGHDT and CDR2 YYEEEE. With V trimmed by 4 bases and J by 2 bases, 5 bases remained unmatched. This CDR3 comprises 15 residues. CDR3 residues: CASSQTGVTYNEQFF. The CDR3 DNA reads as TGTGCCAGCAGCCAGACAGGGGTTACCTACAATGAGCAGTTCTTC.

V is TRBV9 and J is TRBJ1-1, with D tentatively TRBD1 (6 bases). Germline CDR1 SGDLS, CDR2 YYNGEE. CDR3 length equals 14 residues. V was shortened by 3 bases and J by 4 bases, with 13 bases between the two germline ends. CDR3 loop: CASSAQGRVTEAFF. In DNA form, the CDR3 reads TGTGCCAGCAGCGCACAGGGAAGGGTCACTGAAGCTTTCTTT.

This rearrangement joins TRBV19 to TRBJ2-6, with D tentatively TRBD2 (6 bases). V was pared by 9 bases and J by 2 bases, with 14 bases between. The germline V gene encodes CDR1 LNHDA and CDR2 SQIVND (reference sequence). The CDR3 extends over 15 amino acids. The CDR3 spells CAREGLPAGANVLTF. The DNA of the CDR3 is TGTGCCAGGGAGGGACTCCCCGCTGGGGCCAACGTCCTGACTTTC. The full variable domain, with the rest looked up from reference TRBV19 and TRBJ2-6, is DGGITQSPKYLFRKEGQNVTLSCEQNLNHDAMYWYRQDPGQGLRLIYYSQIVNDFQKGDIAEGYSVSREKKESFPLTVTSAQKNPTAFYLCAREGLPAGANVLTFGAGSRLTVL.

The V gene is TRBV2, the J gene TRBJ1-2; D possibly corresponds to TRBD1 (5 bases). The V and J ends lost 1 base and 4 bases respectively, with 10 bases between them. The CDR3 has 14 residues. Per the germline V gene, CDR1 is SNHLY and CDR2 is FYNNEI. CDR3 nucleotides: TGTGCCAGCAGTGAAGAGCAGGGATCCTATGGCTACACCTTC. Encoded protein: CASSEEQGSYGYTF.

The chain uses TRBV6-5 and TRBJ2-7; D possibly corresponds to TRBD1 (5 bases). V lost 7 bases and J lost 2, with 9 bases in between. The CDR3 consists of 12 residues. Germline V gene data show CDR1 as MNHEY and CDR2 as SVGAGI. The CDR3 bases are TGTGCCAGCATACAGGATCCCTACGAGCAGTACTTC. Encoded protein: CASIQDPYEQYF.

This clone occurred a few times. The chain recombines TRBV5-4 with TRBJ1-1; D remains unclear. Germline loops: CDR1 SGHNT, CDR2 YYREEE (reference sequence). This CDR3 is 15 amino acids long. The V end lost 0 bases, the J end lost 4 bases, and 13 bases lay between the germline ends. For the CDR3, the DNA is TGTGCCAGCAGCTTGGCTTACGGGGTGGGCACTGAAGCTTTCTTT. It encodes CASSLAYGVGTEAFF.

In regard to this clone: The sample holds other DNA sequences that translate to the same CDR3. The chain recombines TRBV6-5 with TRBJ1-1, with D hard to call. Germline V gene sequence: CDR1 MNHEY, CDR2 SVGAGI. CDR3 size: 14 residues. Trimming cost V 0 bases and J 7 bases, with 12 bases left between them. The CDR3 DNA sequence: TGTGCCAGCAGTTACTCGGCGGGGAAAGGTGAAGCTTTCTTT. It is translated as CASSYSAGKGEAFF.

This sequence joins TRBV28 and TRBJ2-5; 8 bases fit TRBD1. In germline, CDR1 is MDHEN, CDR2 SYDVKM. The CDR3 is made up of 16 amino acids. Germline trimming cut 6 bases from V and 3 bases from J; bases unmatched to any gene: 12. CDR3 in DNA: TGTGCCAGCAGCCCGCCCGGGACAGGACTTAAAGAGACCCAGTACTTC. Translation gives CASSPPGTGLKETQYF.

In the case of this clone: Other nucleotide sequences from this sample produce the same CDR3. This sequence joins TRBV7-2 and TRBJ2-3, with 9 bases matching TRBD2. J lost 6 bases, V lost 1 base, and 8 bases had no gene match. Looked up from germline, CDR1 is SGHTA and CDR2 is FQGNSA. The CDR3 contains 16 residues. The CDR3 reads CASSLGRGGRTDTQYF. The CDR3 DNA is TGTGCCAGCAGCTTAGGGCGGGGGGGCCGAACGGATACGCAGTATTTT.

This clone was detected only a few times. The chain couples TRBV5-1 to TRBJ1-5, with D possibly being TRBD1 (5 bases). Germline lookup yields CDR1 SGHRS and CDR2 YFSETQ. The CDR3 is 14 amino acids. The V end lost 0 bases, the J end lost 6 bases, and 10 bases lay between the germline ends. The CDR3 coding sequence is TGCGCCAGCAGCTTGGGGGCGGGGGGTCAGCCCCAGCATTTT. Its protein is CASSLGAGGQPQHF. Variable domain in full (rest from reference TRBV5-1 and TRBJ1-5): KAGVTQTPRYLIKTRGQQVTLSCSPISGHRSVSWYQQTPGQGLQFLFEYFSETQRNKGNFPGRFSGRQFSNSRSEMNVSTLELGDSALYLCASSLGAGGQPQHFGDGTRLSIL.

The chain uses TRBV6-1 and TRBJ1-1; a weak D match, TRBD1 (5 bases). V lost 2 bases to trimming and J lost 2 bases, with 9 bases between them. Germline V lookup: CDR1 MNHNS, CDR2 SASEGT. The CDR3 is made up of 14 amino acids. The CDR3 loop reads CASSELRTNTEAFF. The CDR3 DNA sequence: TGTGCCAGCAGTGAACTTAGGACAAACACTGAAGCTTTCTTT.

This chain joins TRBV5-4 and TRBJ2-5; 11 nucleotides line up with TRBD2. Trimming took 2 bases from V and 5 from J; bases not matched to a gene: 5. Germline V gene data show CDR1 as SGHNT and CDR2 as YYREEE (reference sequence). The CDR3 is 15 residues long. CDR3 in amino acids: CASSFLAGGQETQYF. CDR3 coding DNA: TGTGCCAGCAGCTTCTTAGCGGGGGGGCAGGAGACCCAGTACTTC. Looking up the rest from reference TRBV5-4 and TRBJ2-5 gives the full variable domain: ETGVTQSPTHLIKTRGQQVTLRCSSQSGHNTVSWYQQALGQGPQFIFQYYREEENGRGNFPPRFSGLQFPNYSSELNVNALELDDSALYLCASSFLAGGQETQYFGPGTRLLVL.

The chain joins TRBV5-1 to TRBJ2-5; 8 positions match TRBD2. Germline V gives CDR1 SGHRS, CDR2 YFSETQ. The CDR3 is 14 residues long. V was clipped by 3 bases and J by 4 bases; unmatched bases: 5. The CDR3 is CASSSGLARETQYF. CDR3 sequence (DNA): TGCGCCAGCAGCTCTGGACTAGCCAGAGAGACCCAGTACTTC.

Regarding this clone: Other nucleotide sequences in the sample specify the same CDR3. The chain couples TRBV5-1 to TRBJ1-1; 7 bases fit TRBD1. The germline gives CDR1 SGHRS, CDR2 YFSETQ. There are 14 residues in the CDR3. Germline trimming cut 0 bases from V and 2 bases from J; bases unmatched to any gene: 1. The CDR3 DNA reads TGCGCCAGCAGCTTGGGGACAGGAAACACTGAAGCTTTCTTT. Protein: CASSLGTGNTEAFF.

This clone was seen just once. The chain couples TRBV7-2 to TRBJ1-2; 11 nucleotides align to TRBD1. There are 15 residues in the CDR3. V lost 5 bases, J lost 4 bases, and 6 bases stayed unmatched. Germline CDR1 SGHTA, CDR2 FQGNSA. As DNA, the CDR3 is TGTGCCAGCAGCCCAAGTGGGACAGGGGGCTATGGCTACACCTTC. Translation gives CASSPSGTGGYGYTF. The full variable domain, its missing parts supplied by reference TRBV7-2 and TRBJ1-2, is GAGVSQSPSNKVTEKGKDVELRCDPISGHTALYWYRQSLGQGLEFLIYFQGNSAPDKSGLPSDRFSAERTGGSVSTLTIQRTQQEDSAVYLCASSPSGTGGYGYTFGSGTRLTVV.

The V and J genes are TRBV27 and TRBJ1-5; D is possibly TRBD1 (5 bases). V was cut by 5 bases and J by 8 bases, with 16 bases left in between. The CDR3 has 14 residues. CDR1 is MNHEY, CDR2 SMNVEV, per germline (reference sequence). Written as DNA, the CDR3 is TGTGCCAGCAGTCGGGTGGGGGGGGAAAAGCCCCAGCATTTT. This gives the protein CASSRVGGEKPQHF.

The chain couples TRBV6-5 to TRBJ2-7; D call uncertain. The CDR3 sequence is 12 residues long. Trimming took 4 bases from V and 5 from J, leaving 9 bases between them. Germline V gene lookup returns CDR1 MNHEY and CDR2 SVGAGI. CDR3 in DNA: TGTGCCAGCAGTTTCCCTGGCCACGAGCAGTACTTC. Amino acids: CASSFPGHEQYF.

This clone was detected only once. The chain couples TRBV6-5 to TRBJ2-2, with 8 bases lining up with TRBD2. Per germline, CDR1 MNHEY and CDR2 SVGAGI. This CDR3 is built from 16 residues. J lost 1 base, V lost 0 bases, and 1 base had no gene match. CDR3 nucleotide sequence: TGTGCCAGCAGTTACTCGGCGGGGGGGAACACCGGGGAGCTGTTTTTT. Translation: CASSYSAGGNTGELFF.

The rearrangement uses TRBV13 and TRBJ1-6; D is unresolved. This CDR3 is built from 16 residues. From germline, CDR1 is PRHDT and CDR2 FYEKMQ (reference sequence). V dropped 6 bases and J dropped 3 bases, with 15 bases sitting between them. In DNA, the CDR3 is TGTGCCAGCAGACCCGGCGGGGAGAACTATAATTCACCCCTCCACTTT. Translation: CASRPGGENYNSPLHF. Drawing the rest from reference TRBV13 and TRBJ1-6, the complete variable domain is AAGVIQSPRHLIKEKRETATLKCYPIPRHDTVYWYQQGPGQDPQFLISFYEKMQSDKGSIPDRFSAQQFSDYHSELNMSSLELGDSALYFCASRPGGENYNSPLHFGNGTRLTVT.

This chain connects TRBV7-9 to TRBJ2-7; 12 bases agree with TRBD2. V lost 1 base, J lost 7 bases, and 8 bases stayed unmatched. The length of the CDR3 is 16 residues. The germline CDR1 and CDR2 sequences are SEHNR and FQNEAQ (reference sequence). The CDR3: CASSLDTGTSGFEQYF. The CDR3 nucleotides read TGTGCCAGCAGCTTAGACACCGGGACTAGCGGGTTTGAGCAGTACTTC.

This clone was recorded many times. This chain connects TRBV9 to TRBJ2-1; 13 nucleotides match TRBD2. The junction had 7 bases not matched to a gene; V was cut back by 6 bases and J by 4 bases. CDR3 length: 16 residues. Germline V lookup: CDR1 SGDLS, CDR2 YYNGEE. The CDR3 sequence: CASTYKGLAGYNEQFF. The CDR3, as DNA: TGTGCCAGCACCTACAAGGGACTAGCGGGGTACAATGAGCAGTTCTTC.

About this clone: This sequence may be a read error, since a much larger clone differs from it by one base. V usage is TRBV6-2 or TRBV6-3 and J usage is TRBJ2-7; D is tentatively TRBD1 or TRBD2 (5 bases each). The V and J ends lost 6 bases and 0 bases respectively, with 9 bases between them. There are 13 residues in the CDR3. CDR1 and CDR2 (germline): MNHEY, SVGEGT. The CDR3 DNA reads TGTGCCAGCAGCCGGGGCAGCTCCTACGAGCAGTACTTC. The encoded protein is CASSRGSSYEQYF.

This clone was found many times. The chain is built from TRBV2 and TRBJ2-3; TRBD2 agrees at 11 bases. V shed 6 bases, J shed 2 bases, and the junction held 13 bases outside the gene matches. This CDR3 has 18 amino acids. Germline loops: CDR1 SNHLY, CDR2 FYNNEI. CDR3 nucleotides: TGTGCCAGCAGAGCCTACCTTCTAGCGGGGGGATTCACAGATACGCAGTATTTT. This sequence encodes CASRAYLLAGGFTDTQYF.

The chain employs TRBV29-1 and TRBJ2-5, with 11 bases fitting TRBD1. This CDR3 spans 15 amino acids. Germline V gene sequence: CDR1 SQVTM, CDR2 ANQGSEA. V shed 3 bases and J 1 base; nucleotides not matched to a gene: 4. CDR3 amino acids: CSVEGDRGFQETQYF. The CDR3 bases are TGCAGCGTTGAGGGGGACAGGGGGTTCCAAGAGACCCAGTACTTC.

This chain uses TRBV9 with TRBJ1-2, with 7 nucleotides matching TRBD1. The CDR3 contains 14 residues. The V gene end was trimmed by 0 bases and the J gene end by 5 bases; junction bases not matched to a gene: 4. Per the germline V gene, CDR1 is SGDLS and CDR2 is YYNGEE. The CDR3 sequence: CASSVAQGGYGYTF. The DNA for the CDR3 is TGTGCCAGCAGCGTAGCCCAGGGGGGTTATGGCTACACCTTC.

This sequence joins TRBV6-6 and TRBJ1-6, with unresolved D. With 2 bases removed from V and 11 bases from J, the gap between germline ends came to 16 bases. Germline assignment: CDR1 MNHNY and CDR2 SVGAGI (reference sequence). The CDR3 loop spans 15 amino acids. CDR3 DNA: TGTGCCAGCAGTTACGGCGAGGGCACATCGACACCCCTCCACTTT. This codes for CASSYGEGTSTPLHF.

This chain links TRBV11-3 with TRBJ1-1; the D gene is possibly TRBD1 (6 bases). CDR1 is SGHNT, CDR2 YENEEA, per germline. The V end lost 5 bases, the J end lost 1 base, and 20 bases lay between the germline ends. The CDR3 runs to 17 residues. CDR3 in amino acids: CASSPDPGGPGNTEAFF. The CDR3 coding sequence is TGTGCCAGCAGCCCCGACCCGGGGGGCCCGGGGAACACTGAAGCTTTCTTT.

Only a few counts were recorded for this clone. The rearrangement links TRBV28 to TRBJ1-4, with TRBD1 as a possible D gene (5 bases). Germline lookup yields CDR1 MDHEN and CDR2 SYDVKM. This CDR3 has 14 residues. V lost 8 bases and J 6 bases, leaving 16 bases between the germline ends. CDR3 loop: CASQPGKGYEKLFF. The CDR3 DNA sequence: TGTGCCAGCCAACCAGGGAAAGGGTATGAAAAACTGTTTTTT.

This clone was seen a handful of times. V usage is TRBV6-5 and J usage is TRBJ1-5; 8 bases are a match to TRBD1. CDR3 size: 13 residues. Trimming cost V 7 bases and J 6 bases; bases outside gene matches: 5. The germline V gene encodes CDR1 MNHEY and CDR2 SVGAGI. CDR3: CASTWDRSQPQHF. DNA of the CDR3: TGTGCCAGCACCTGGGACAGGTCTCAGCCCCAGCATTTT.

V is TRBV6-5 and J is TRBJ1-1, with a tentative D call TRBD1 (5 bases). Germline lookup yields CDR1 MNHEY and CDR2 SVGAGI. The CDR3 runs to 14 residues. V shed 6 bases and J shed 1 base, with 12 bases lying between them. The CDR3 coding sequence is TGTGCCAGCAGAAAGGCGACAGCGAACACTGAAGCTTTCTTT. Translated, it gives CASRKATANTEAFF.